This T cell receptor beta chain was sequenced during a study of OX40 agonist ivuxolimab in advanced cancers. Study context: Checkpoint inhibitors had been given previously to 35% to 50% of patients. There were three patients with partial responses, one having hepatocellular carcinoma and two cutaneous melanoma.

Study-wide results and limits: Expanded peripheral T-cell antigen specificity went undetermined. CD8+ T cells averaged more expanded clones than CD4+.

This clone was seen only once. Its antigen is unknown. Produced via immunoSEQ multiplex PCR; TCRdb's table is partial and in-frame only. The top ten hold about 5.4% of the sample, which has 77,000 or so clones, roughly 78% seen once. This TCR was sampled from an adult with an advanced solid tumor such as melanoma, head and neck, liver or kidney cancer. The material sequenced was CD4+ or CD8+ T cells sorted from blood, taken in a trial of the OX40 agonist ivuxolimab.

This CDR3 is CASSQAGARVYEQYF. The CDR3 DNA is TGTGCCAGCAGCCAAGCAGGGGCTCGCGTCTACGAGCAGTACTTC. V is TRBV14 and J is TRBJ2-7, with a tentative D call TRBD1 (6 bases). In germline, CDR1 is SGHDN, CDR2 FVKESK. Trimming removed 1 base from V and 3 bases from J, with 13 bases in between. The CDR3 contains 15 residues.